The 14 T cell receptor beta chains presented below share a single source sample, sequenced in a study of blood T cells in healthy people across ages. Primed by a sample-barcoded 5' primer and a J-beta primer mix, a second PCR proceeded for 7 to 11 cycles. TCRdb re-called the 5' RACE reads through MiXCR, storing one row per CDR3 protein. The table includes 650,000 to 800,000 distinct CDR3 sequences, around 45% detected once. Sequencing was performed on blood. The receptors were sampled from a man aged 55 to 70 in good health.

The J gene is TRBJ2-3, the V gene TRBV20-1; D is ambiguous. Per the germline V gene, CDR1 is DFQATT and CDR2 is SNEGSKA (reference sequence). The germline V and J ends were trimmed by 5 bases and 4 bases, with 7 bases remaining between them. The CDR3 contains 11 residues. The chain's CDR3 is CSAGVADTQYF. Written as DNA, the CDR3 is TGCAGTGCTGGGGTAGCAGATACGCAGTATTTT.

The chain links TRBV4-3 to TRBJ2-5; D gene ambiguous. The DNA end favors TRBJ2-7, so the J call may be wrong. The germline V gene encodes CDR1 LGHNA and CDR2 YSLEER. The CDR3 is made up of 16 amino acids. The CDR3 DNA is TGCGCCAGCAGCCACCCCAGGCTCATCCCCTTCCACGAGCAGTACTTC. Translating gives CASSHPRLIPFHEQYF.

The rearrangement links TRBV7-3 to TRBJ2-3; 7 positions agree with TRBD1. This CDR3 contains 15 residues. Germline V gives CDR1 SGHTA, CDR2 FQGTGA. After removal of 4 bases from V and 0 bases from J, the junction contained 4 bases not matched to a gene. CDR3: CASSSPGQSTDTQYF. In DNA form, the CDR3 reads TGTGCCAGCAGCTCTCCGGGACAGAGCACAGATACGCAGTATTTT.

The chain employs TRBV7-2 and TRBJ1-2, with D maybe TRBD1 (6 bases). The V gene's germline CDR1 is SGHTA and CDR2 FQGNSA. The CDR3 has 14 amino acids. Trimming took 3 bases from V and 4 from J, leaving 12 bases between them. Here the CDR3 DNA reads TGTGCCAGCAGCTTTATGGAAGGGGGCTATGGCTACACCTTC. Translated: CASSFMEGGYGYTF.

Regarding this clonotype: Relative to the germline gene, one junction end is altered; a read error may explain this. The chain recombines TRBV12-5 with TRBJ1-2; D is undetermined. Germline V gene sequence: CDR1 LGHNT, CDR2 FRNRAP. This CDR3 has 13 amino acids. The CDR3 bases are TGTGCCAGTGGACCCGACTTCGACTATGGCTACACCTTC. Protein product: CASGPDFDYGYTF.

The chain joins TRBV14 to TRBJ1-4; D gene uncertain. V was pared by 0 bases and J by 8 bases, with 7 bases between. Germline-derived CDR1 and CDR2 are SGHDN and FVKESK. The CDR3 has 13 amino acids. The CDR3 loop is CASSQEQREKLFF. CDR3 bases: TGTGCCAGCAGCCAAGAACAACGCGAAAAACTGTTTTTT.

The chain has TRBV15 and TRBJ2-4, with D perhaps matching TRBD1 (6 bases). The CDR3 length is 16 residues. Germline V gene lookup returns CDR1 LNHNV and CDR2 YYDKDF (reference sequence). Between the trimmed V and J ends, which lost 4 bases and 3 bases, there was a span of 16 bases. This CDR3 reads CATSTRGAQGKNIQYF. CDR3 DNA sequence: TGTGCCACCAGCACCAGAGGGGCACAGGGCAAAAACATTCAGTACTTC.

This clonotype was found a few times. The rearrangement joins TRBV4-3 to TRBJ2-2; TRBD1 matches 8 bases. The CDR3 covers 16 residues. Trimming took 2 bases from V and 2 from J; bases not matched to a gene: 4. In germline, CDR1 is LGHNA, CDR2 YSLEER. The CDR3 nucleotides are TGCGCCAGCAGCCAAAGGACAGGGTCTAACACCGGGGAGCTGTTTTTT. This encodes CASSQRTGSNTGELFF.

Comments on this clonotype: One junction end does not reproduce the germline sequence, and a read error may be involved. The gene calls are TRBV12-5 and TRBJ2-3, with D unresolved. CDR3 length: 15 residues. Germline lookup yields CDR1 LGHNT and CDR2 FRNRAP. Here the CDR3 reads CASGLVTTNTDTEYF. CDR3 nucleotide sequence: TGTGCTAGTGGTTTGGTGACAACGAACACAGATACGGAGTATTTT.

This clonotype was observed a handful of times. The rearrangement links TRBV25-1 to TRBJ1-1; no clear D gene. This CDR3 comprises 12 residues. V lost 3 bases, J lost 1 base, and 3 bases lay in between. The germline V gene encodes CDR1 MGHDK and CDR2 SYGVNS. CDR3 coding DNA: TGTGCCAGCAGTGACAGGAACACTGAAGCTTTCTTT. The encoded protein is CASSDRNTEAFF.

This clonotype was counted at least ten times. J is TRBJ2-5 and V is TRBV29-1; D perhaps matches TRBD1 (6 bases). CDR1 is SQVTM and CDR2 is ANQGSEA in the germline V gene. The CDR3 has 12 residues. Trimming took 4 bases from V and 2 from J, leaving 8 bases between them. This CDR3 reads CSVARGQETQYF. The CDR3 region has the DNA TGCAGCGTTGCCAGGGGTCAAGAGACCCAGTACTTC.

The chain combines TRBV7-9 with TRBJ1-4, with a possible D match to TRBD1 (5 bases). Trimming took off 5 bases at V and 7 bases at J, with 17 bases between the two ends. Germline CDR1 reads SEHNR; CDR2 reads FQNEAQ (reference sequence). CDR3 length: 15 amino acids. The CDR3 DNA sequence: TGTGCCAGCAGCCCAGTTGGAACAGGAGGTGAAAAACTGTTTTTT. This codes for CASSPVGTGGEKLFF.

As DNA, the CDR3 is TGTGCCAGCAGTTTTCTTTCTTACAATGAGCAGTTCTTC. Protein: CASSFLSYNEQFF. The chain recombines TRBV12-3 or TRBV12-4 with TRBJ2-1, with D uncertain. The V end lost 3 bases, the J end lost 4 bases, and 7 bases lay between the germline ends. The CDR3 consists of 13 residues.

This clonotype was detected only a few times. The chain links TRBV15 to TRBJ1-6; D is perhaps TRBD1 (6 bases). Germline V gene sequence: CDR1 LNHNV, CDR2 YYDKDF (reference sequence). The CDR3 is made up of 16 amino acids. The V end lost 0 bases, the J end lost 7 bases, and 13 bases lay between the germline ends. CDR3 protein: CATSRDRAGVNSPLHF. DNA for the CDR3: TGTGCCACCAGCAGAGATCGGGCAGGGGTGAATTCACCCCTCCACTTT.